This is a list of T cell receptor beta chains from one sample in a study of T cell repertoires in cytomegalovirus infection. TCRdb ran MiXCR on the reads and lists one entry per CDR3 protein. The table lists some 480,000 distinct CDR3 sequences, roughly a third of them singletons. The antigens these receptors bind are not known. The material sequenced was cultured PBMCs, taken from culture after CMV antigen stimulation. The receptors stem from a human donor in good health (CMV status not recorded). Some clones in this sample may be carry-over from other donors' samples. Each CDR3 is given with its conserved first and last residue. The D gene is left open where the match is weak. Clone sizes are given selectively: once, few, many, or a class where the clone is expanded.

D: .
size: many
J: TRBJ2-5
length: 15
V: TRBV7-8
CDR3: CASSFGTASGETQYF
DNA: TGTGCCAGCAGCTTCGGGACGGCCTCGGGGGAGACCCAGTACTTC

D: .
size: few
J: TRBJ1-1
length: 13
V: TRBV11-2
CDR3: CASSFSGVPEAFF
DNA: TGTGCCAGCAGCTTTTCGGGAGTCCCTGAAGCTTTCTTT

D: .
size: many
J: TRBJ2-1
length: 14
V: TRBV6-2/TRBV6-3
CDR3: CASRTSGGNNEQFF
DNA: TGTGCCAGCCGCACCTCCGGGGGAAACAATGAGCAGTTCTTC

D: .
size: few
J: TRBJ2-2
length: 18
V: TRBV24-1
CDR3: CATSTRPTHPAGTGELFF
DNA: TGTGCCACCAGTACCCGCCCGACACACCCGGCCGGCACCGGGGAGCTGTTTTTT

D: .
size: .
J: TRBJ1-5
length: 15
V: TRBV19
CDR3: CASTRTGRSVQPQHF
DNA: TGTGCCAGTACAAGGACCGGGAGAAGTGTTCAGCCCCAGCATTTT

D: .
size: .
J: TRBJ1-1
length: 15
V: TRBV11-3
CDR3: CASSSTGGGVAEAFF
DNA: TGTGCCAGCAGCTCCACCGGAGGGGGAGTCGCTGAAGCTTTCTTT

D: .
size: many
J: TRBJ2-7
length: 12
V: TRBV7-2
CDR3: CASSSDTYEQYF
DNA: TGTGCCAGCAGTTCGGACACCTACGAGCAGTACTTC

D: .
size: few
J: TRBJ2-1
length: 16
V: TRBV6-1
CDR3: CASPKGHREPYNEQFF
DNA: TGTGCCAGCCCCAAGGGACACAGGGAACCCTACAATGAGCAGTTCTTC

D: .
size: once
J: TRBJ1-6
length: 12
V: TRBV29-1
CDR3: CSVGDPGSPLHF
DNA: TGCAGCGTTGGGGACCCGGGGTCACCCCTCCACTTT

D: TRBD1
size: .
J: TRBJ1-4
length: 15
V: TRBV11-2
CDR3: CASSPRTGLLEKLFF
DNA: TGTGCCAGCAGCCCGAGGACAGGCCTTCTCGAAAAACTGTTTTTT

D: TRBD2
size: .
J: TRBJ2-1
length: 13
V: TRBV6-2/TRBV6-3
CDR3: CASSYTLAGERFF
DNA: TGTGCCAGCAGTTACACTCTAGCGGGTGAGCGCTTCTTC

D: .
size: .
J: TRBJ1-3
length: 14
V: TRBV20-1
CDR3: CSAYSTAGKNTIYF
DNA: TGCAGTGCCTATTCCACGGCGGGAAAAAACACCATATATTTT

D: TRBD1
size: many
J: TRBJ2-1
length: 17
V: TRBV7-2
CDR3: CASILHGTGGIYNEQFF
DNA: TGTGCCAGCATCCTTCACGGGACAGGGGGTATCTACAATGAGCAGTTCTTC

D: TRBD1
size: .
J: TRBJ2-1
length: 16
V: TRBV10-3
CDR3: CAISVLGQSSYNEQFF
DNA: TGTGCCATCAGTGTATTGGGACAGTCCTCCTACAATGAGCAGTTCTTC

D: .
size: .
J: TRBJ1-4
length: 15
V: TRBV25-1
CDR3: CASSGGRGAREKLFF
DNA: TGTGCCAGCAGTGGGGGAAGAGGAGCGAGAGAAAAACTGTTTTTT

D: .
size: few
J: TRBJ2-7
length: 16
V: TRBV6-2/TRBV6-3
CDR3: CASRRQGGLTSYEQYF
DNA: TGTGCCAGCAGACGACAAGGGGGGCTAACTTCCTACGAGCAGTACTTC

D: .
size: .
J: TRBJ2-1
length: 13
V: TRBV24-1
CDR3: CATSDYGTHEQFF
DNA: TGTGCCACCAGTGATTATGGAACGCATGAGCAGTTCTTC

D: TRBD2
size: .
J: TRBJ2-5
length: 14
V: TRBV6-2/TRBV6-3
CDR3: CASSYGTSEETQYF
DNA: TGTGCCAGCAGTTACGGGACTAGCGAAGAGACCCAGTACTTC

D: .
size: .
J: TRBJ1-1
length: 17
V: TRBV4-1
CDR3: CASSQETSLYRGTEAFF
DNA: TGCGCCAGCAGCCAAGAAACCTCGCTTTATAGGGGGACTGAAGCTTTCTTT

D: TRBD1
size: few
J: TRBJ2-5
length: 15
V: TRBV28
CDR3: CASSLDRGRQETQYF
DNA: TGTGCCAGCAGTCTGGACAGGGGGCGGCAAGAGACCCAGTACTTC

D: TRBD1
size: .
J: TRBJ1-1
length: 21
V: TRBV7-9
CDR3: CASSLEGRLRQGRDQNTEAFF
DNA: TGTGCCAGCAGCTTAGAAGGGAGGCTAAGACAGGGAAGAGACCAGAACACTGAAGCTTTCTTT

D: .
size: .
J: TRBJ2-7
length: 15
V: TRBV6-1
CDR3: CASSEVVGSTWEQYF
DNA: TGTGCCAGCAGTGAAGTTGTCGGCAGCACCTGGGAGCAGTACTTC